The source of this T cell receptor beta chain is a study of blood T cell repertoires in COVID-19. On the study more broadly: The study drew acute and convalescent COVID-19 samples from the United States, Italy and Spain. Nucleic acid was either cDNA or gDNA, and it came from T cells, B-cell-depleted T cells, or PBMCs.

How the authors handled the data: By means of reference gene primer amplification, nucleated cell counts were estimated. Sequencing was performed with immunoSEQ multiplex PCR; in TCRdb, only in-frame clones are kept and a portion is missing. That table gives V, J and clone size, and the DNA gave D and trimming. The sample holds 200,000 to 300,000 clones, nearly 85% seen once. CDR3 length equals 14 residues. In germline, CDR1 is LGHDT, CDR2 YNNKEL (reference sequence). Trimming removed 2 bases from V and 5 bases from J, with 12 bases in between. This sequence originates from a human donor in a cohort sampled during active COVID-19. Source material: peripheral blood. This sequence joins TRBV3-1 (or the pseudogene TRBV3-2) and TRBJ1-2, with TRBD1 as a possible D gene (6 bases). CDR3: CASSQQGREYGYTF. Written as DNA, the CDR3 is TGTGCCAGCAGCCAACAGGGGAGGGAGTATGGCTACACCTTC.